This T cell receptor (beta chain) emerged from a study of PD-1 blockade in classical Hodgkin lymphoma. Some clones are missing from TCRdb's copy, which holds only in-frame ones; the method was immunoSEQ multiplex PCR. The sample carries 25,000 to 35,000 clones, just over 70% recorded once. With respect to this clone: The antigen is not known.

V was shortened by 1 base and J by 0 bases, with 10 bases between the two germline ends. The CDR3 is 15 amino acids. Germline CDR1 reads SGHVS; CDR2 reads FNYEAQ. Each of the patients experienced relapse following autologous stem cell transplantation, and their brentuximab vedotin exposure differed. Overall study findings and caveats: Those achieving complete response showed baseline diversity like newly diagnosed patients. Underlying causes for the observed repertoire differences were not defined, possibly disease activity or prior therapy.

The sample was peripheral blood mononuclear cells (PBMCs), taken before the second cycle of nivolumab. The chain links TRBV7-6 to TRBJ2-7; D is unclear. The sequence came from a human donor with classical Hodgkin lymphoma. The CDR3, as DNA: TGTGCCAGCAGCTTAGGGTTGGGTAGCTCCTACGAGCAGTACTTC. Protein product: CASSLGLGSSYEQYF.